This T cell receptor (beta chain) was profiled in a study of post-analysis software for immune sequencing data. Turning to the study itself: Relapsing-remitting, secondary progressive and progressive-relapsing multiple sclerosis were all included among the disease courses. Findings and limits, study-wide: A significant reduction in normalized Chao1 diversity was observed in multiple sclerosis patients versus controls. TRBV5-6, TRBV5-1 and TRBV20-1 were among five TRBV segments more frequent in patients than controls.

cDNA libraries for TCR beta contained unique molecular identifiers. TCRdb reanalysed the PCR reads using MiXCR and keeps one entry per CDR3 protein. The profile shows approximately 660,000 distinct CDR3 sequences, more than 50% of them singletons. On this clonotype: Its antigen is still unknown.

CDR1 LNHNV and CDR2 YYDKDF come from the germline V gene (reference sequence). Trimming shortened V by 1 base and J by 3 bases, and 12 bases separated the two germline ends. CDR3 length: 15 residues. This sequence originates from a girl aged 2-15 years with multiple sclerosis. V usage is TRBV15 and J usage is TRBJ2-5; no clear D gene. Input material: blood. The CDR3, as DNA: TGTGCCACCAGCAGAGCACCGCGAGATGAAGAGACCCAGTACTTC. It codes for CATSRAPRDEETQYF. The whole variable domain, remainder taken from reference TRBV15 and TRBJ2-5, is DAMVIQNPRYQVTQFGKPVTLSCSQTLNHNVMYWYQQKSSQAPKLLFHYYDKDFNNEADTPDNFQSRRPNTSFCFLDIRSPGLGDTAMYLCATSRAPRDEETQYFGPGTRLLVL.